This is a list of T cell receptor beta chains from one sample in a study of T cells in tuberculosis. The repertoire was sequenced with immunoSEQ multiplex PCR; TCRdb's copy has only in-frame clones and lacks some. The sample carries 85,000 to 90,000 clones, approximately 91% recorded once. The specimen was CD1b-GMM tetramer-negative cells sorted from PBMCs. These receptors came from an adult woman with latent tuberculosis. CDR3s include the opening cysteine and the closing phenylalanine or tryptophan. Each record gives: CDR3 length, clone size, D gene, J gene, V gene, CDR3 protein, CDR3 DNA. The D gene is left open where the match is weak. Clone size is given for some rows only: seen once, a few or many times, or a class if the clone is expanded.

len: 14
abundance: .
d_gene: TRBD1
j_gene: TRBJ1-1
v_gene: TRBV28
CDR3aa: CASSTTGQGTEAFF
CDR3nt: TGTGCCAGCAGTACTACGGGACAGGGAACTGAAGCTTTCTTT

len: 15
abundance: .
d_gene: .
j_gene: TRBJ2-1
v_gene: TRBV5-1
CDR3aa: CASSPGGKWYNEQFF
CDR3nt: TGCGCCAGCAGCCCCGGGGGAAAGTGGTACAATGAGCAGTTCTTC

len: 16
abundance: .
d_gene: .
j_gene: TRBJ2-3
v_gene: TRBV18
CDR3aa: CASSHLSGGETDTQYF
CDR3nt: TGTGCCAGCTCACACCTCTCTGGGGGCGAAACAGATACGCAGTATTTT

len: 13
abundance: .
d_gene: .
j_gene: TRBJ1-2
v_gene: TRBV7-2
CDR3aa: CASSPRMAYGYTF
CDR3nt: TGTGCCAGCAGCCCTAGGATGGCTTACGGCTACACCTTC

len: 18
abundance: .
d_gene: .
j_gene: TRBJ1-6
v_gene: TRBV5-8
CDR3aa: CASSFGGKGSSYNSPLHF
CDR3nt: TGTGCCAGCAGCTTTGGAGGGAAAGGGAGCTCCTATAATTCACCCCTCCACTTT

len: 12
abundance: .
d_gene: .
j_gene: TRBJ2-1
v_gene: TRBV7-2
CDR3aa: CASTIFGGLQFF
CDR3nt: TGTGCCAGCACAATATTCGGGGGTCTGCAGTTCTTC

len: 17
abundance: .
d_gene: TRBD2
j_gene: TRBJ2-3
v_gene: TRBV4-2
CDR3aa: CASSQDLSSGTLNTQYF
CDR3nt: TGTGCCAGCAGCCAAGATTTGAGTAGCGGGACCCTTAATACGCAGTATTTT

len: 15
abundance: once
d_gene: TRBD2
j_gene: TRBJ2-7
v_gene: TRBV6-5
CDR3aa: CASSYAGGMGVEQYF
CDR3nt: TGTGCCAGCAGTTACGCGGGGGGAATGGGAGTCGAGCAGTACTTC

len: 14
abundance: .
d_gene: .
j_gene: TRBJ1-1
v_gene: TRBV9
CDR3aa: CASSVFDEAREAFF
CDR3nt: TGTGCCAGCAGCGTCTTTGACGAGGCTCGTGAAGCTTTCTTT

len: 11
abundance: .
d_gene: .
j_gene: TRBJ1-1
v_gene: TRBV29-1
CDR3aa: CSVQLNTEAFF
CDR3nt: TGCAGCGTCCAGTTGAACACTGAAGCTTTCTTT

len: 14
abundance: .
d_gene: TRBD1
j_gene: TRBJ1-4
v_gene: TRBV6-1
CDR3aa: CASSIGGSAEKLFF
CDR3nt: TGTGCCAGCAGTATAGGGGGCAGTGCTGAAAAACTGTTTTTT

len: 14
abundance: once
d_gene: TRBD2
j_gene: TRBJ2-7
v_gene: TRBV6-5
CDR3aa: CASTSGVLSYEQYF
CDR3nt: TGTGCCAGCACCAGCGGGGTGCTCTCCTACGAGCAGTACTTC

len: 15
abundance: .
d_gene: .
j_gene: TRBJ1-3
v_gene: TRBV19
CDR3aa: CATDQGLLGGNTIYF
CDR3nt: TGTGCCACCGATCAGGGCCTATTGGGTGGAAACACCATATATTTT

len: 12
abundance: .
d_gene: .
j_gene: TRBJ2-3
v_gene: TRBV11-2
CDR3aa: CASSTLEDTQYF
CDR3nt: TGTGCCAGCAGCACATTGGAGGATACGCAGTATTTT

len: 15
abundance: few
d_gene: .
j_gene: TRBJ1-4
v_gene: TRBV7-9
CDR3aa: CASSFPDGGREKLFF
CDR3nt: TGTGCCAGCAGCTTCCCCGACGGGGGGCGCGAAAAACTGTTTTTT